These 2 T cell receptor beta chains were all obtained from the same sample, sequenced in a study of blood T cells in healthy people across ages. The second PCR ran roughly 7 to 12 cycles with a sample-barcoded 5' primer and J-beta primers. From the 5' RACE reads, TCRdb called clonotypes with MiXCR, one entry per CDR3 protein. The table includes 1,800,000 or so distinct CDR3 sequences, roughly two fifths detected once. Source material: blood. Source of these receptors: a human donor in good health.

The chain uses TRBV15 and TRBJ2-5; a weak D match, TRBD1 (6 bases). Germline CDR1 is LNHNV and CDR2 is YYDKDF (reference sequence). The CDR3 length is 14 residues. The V and J ends lost 4 bases and 2 bases respectively, with 11 bases between them. The CDR3, as DNA: TGTGCCACCAGCACAGGGGCTGTACAAGAGACCCAGTACTTC. It is translated as CATSTGAVQETQYF. Variable domain in full (rest from reference TRBV15 and TRBJ2-5): DAMVIQNPRYQVTQFGKPVTLSCSQTLNHNVMYWYQQKSSQAPKLLFHYYDKDFNNEADTPDNFQSRRPNTSFCFLDIRSPGLGDTAMYLCATSTGAVQETQYFGPGTRLLVL.

This clonotype was detected ten times or more. J is TRBJ2-1 and V is TRBV5-1; D uncertain. Per the germline V gene, CDR1 is SGHRS and CDR2 is YFSETQ. The CDR3 spans 14 residues. V lost 1 base, J lost 3 bases, and 8 bases lay in between. This CDR3 reads CASSLSLSYNEQFF. The DNA for the CDR3 is TGCGCCAGCAGCTTGAGTCTCAGCTACAATGAGCAGTTCTTC.